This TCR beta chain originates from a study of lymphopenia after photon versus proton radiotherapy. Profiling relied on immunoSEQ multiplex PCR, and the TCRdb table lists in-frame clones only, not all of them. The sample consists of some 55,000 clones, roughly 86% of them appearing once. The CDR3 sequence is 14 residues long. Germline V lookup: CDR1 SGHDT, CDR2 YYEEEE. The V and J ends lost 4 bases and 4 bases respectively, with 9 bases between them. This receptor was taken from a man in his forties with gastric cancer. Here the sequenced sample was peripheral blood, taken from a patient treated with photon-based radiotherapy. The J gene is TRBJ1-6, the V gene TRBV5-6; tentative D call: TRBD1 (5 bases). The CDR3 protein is CASSIGGYNSPLHF. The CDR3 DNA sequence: TGTGCCAGCAGCATCGGGGGGTATAATTCACCCCTCCACTTT.